The 20 T cell receptor beta chains listed next were all sequenced from one sample in a study of radiation and T cells in renal cell carcinoma. Time point denoted: blood 4 weeks post-SBRT, at nephrectomy. The treatment: 15 Gy SBRT to primary tumor, nephrectomy 4 weeks later. Repertoires were generated with immunoSEQ multiplex PCR, while TCRdb's copy carries only in-frame clones and drops some. The sample consists of fewer than 200,000 clones, 88% of them appearing once. This specimen consisted of blood, obtained from a patient whose treatment included radiotherapy and nephrectomy. The receptors derive from a woman in her fifties or sixties with renal cell carcinoma.

The chain uses TRBV10-3 and TRBJ1-2; 7 bases fit TRBD1. The V gene end was trimmed by 3 bases and the J gene end by 0 bases; junction bases not matched to a gene: 4. From germline, CDR1 is ENHRY and CDR2 SYGVKD. This CDR3 contains 15 residues. The CDR3 loop is CAISDGQVTNYGYTF. CDR3 DNA sequence: TGTGCCATCAGTGACGGACAGGTTACTAACTATGGCTACACCTTC.

This rearrangement joins TRBV6-6 to TRBJ1-2, with D perhaps matching TRBD1 (5 bases). CDR1 MNHNY and CDR2 SVGAGI come from the germline V gene (reference sequence). V gave up 8 bases and J gave up 4 bases, with 17 bases separating them. This CDR3 is built from 14 residues. The CDR3, as DNA: TGTGCCAGCTTGATGGAGGGGATGTTCTATGGCTACACCTTC. Residues: CASLMEGMFYGYTF.

This clone appeared once. V is TRBV19 and J is TRBJ2-1; 11 positions match TRBD2. V lost 5 bases to trimming and J lost 9 bases; unmatched junction nucleotides: 6. The CDR3 loop spans 14 amino acids. The germline gives CDR1 LNHDA, CDR2 SQIVND (reference sequence). The CDR3 DNA follows: TGTGCCAGTAGTCCTCGTAGCGGGGGGGGTGAGCAGTTCTTC. This codes for CASSPRSGGGEQFF.

V is TRBV5-6 and J is TRBJ1-5; D gene unclear. The V end was cut by 3 bases, the J end by 0 bases, with 7 bases between. Germline V lookup: CDR1 SGHDT, CDR2 YYEEEE. This CDR3 has 14 residues. CDR3: CASSWGYSNQPQHF. The CDR3 DNA is TGTGCCAGCAGCTGGGGATATAGCAATCAGCCCCAGCATTTT.

This clone appeared a single time. This rearrangement joins TRBV11-2 to TRBJ2-1; TRBD1 matches 7 bases. The CDR3 is made up of 13 amino acids. V trimming: 8 bases; J trimming: 4 bases; junction bases outside the gene matches: 5. Germline V gene data show CDR1 as SGHAT and CDR2 as FQNNGV. CDR3 in amino acids: CASGKGQYNEQFF. Written as DNA, the CDR3 is TGTGCCAGCGGAAAGGGACAGTACAATGAGCAGTTCTTC.

The V gene is TRBV7-3, the J gene TRBJ1-1; 7 nucleotides agree with TRBD1. Losses at the gene ends were 2 bases for V and 5 bases for J; bases not matched to a gene: 8. CDR1 is SGHTA and CDR2 is FQGTGA in the germline V gene. This CDR3 region has 15 residues. In DNA form, the CDR3 reads TGTGCCAGCAGCTTATTGGTAGGGGGCGAAACTGAAGCTTTCTTT. This translates into CASSLLVGGETEAFF.

This clone showed up just once. V is TRBV19 and J is TRBJ2-2, with no clear D. The germline CDR1 and CDR2 sequences are LNHDA and SQIVND (reference sequence). Trimming shortened V by 4 bases and J by 5 bases, and 11 bases separated the two germline ends. CDR3 length: 14 residues. The CDR3 here is CASSTLRHTGELFF. CDR3 coding DNA: TGTGCCAGTAGTACCCTTCGACATACCGGGGAGCTGTTTTTT.

The gene calls are TRBV6-1 and TRBJ1-1; 9 nucleotides agree with TRBD1. The CDR3 contains 14 residues. Germline V gene data show CDR1 as MNHNS and CDR2 as SASEGT. The V and J ends lost 6 bases and 4 bases, in that order; junction bases with no gene match: 6. In DNA, the CDR3 is TGTGCCAGCAGCTTACAGGGGGCAGCCACTGAAGCTTTCTTT. It is translated as CASSLQGAATEAFF.

CDR3 in amino acids: CASSPQWDSQETQYF. CDR3 DNA sequence: TGTGCCAGCAGCCCGCAGTGGGACAGTCAAGAGACCCAGTACTTC. This sequence joins TRBV5-6 and TRBJ2-5; 7 bases agree with TRBD1. Germline V gene data show CDR1 as SGHDT and CDR2 as YYEEEE. V shed 4 bases, J shed 2 bases, and the junction held 8 bases outside the gene matches. CDR3 length equals 15 residues. Complete variable domain (other parts from reference TRBV5-6 and TRBJ2-5): DAGVTQSPTHLIKTRGQQVTLRCSPKSGHDTVSWYQQALGQGPQFIFQYYEEEERQRGNFPDRFSGHQFPNYSSELNVNALLLGDSALYLCASSPQWDSQETQYFGPGTRLLVL.

In nucleotides, the CDR3 is TGTGCCAGCAGTCGGACTAGCGGGGGAGGGGAGACCCAGTACTTC. As protein: CASSRTSGGGETQYF. The rearrangement links TRBV6-1 to TRBJ2-5; TRBD2 agrees at 13 bases. Germline CDR1 reads MNHNS; CDR2 reads SASEGT. With 5 bases clipped from V and 5 bases from J, the junction kept 5 bases outside the gene matches. This CDR3 has 15 residues.

The gene calls are TRBV7-3 and TRBJ2-6; D might be TRBD2 (6 bases). The CDR3 contains 14 residues. CDR1 is SGHTA, CDR2 FQGTGA, per germline. V was clipped by 7 bases and J by 4 bases, with 11 bases between them. The CDR3 DNA reads TGTGCCAGCACCCGGGGGTCCGGGGCCAACGTCCTGACTTTC. This translates into CASTRGSGANVLTF.

This clone was observed once. The J gene is TRBJ2-6, the V gene TRBV5-4, with 8 bases aligning to TRBD2. With 2 bases clipped from V and 2 bases from J, the junction kept 6 bases outside the gene matches. Looked up from germline, CDR1 is SGHNT and CDR2 is YYREEE (reference sequence). CDR3 size: 17 residues. The CDR3 loop is CASSFAGGGAGANVLTF. In DNA, the CDR3 is TGTGCCAGCAGCTTTGCGGGGGGAGGTGCTGGGGCCAACGTCCTGACTTTC.

This sequence joins TRBV7-8 and TRBJ2-7, with D possibly called TRBD1 or TRBD2 (5 bases each). V lost 7 bases, J lost 2 bases, and 18 bases lay in between. This CDR3 has 15 residues. Germline CDR1 SGHVS, CDR2 FQNEAQ. The CDR3 DNA reads as TGTGCCAGCAACCCAACCGGGACGTCAACCTACGAGCAGTACTTC. Translation gives CASNPTGTSTYEQYF.

The chain carries TRBV13 and TRBJ1-2, with D unclear. CDR1 and CDR2 (germline): PRHDT, FYEKMQ (reference sequence). The CDR3 runs to 13 residues. The V end was cut by 2 bases, the J end by 6 bases, with 10 bases between. CDR3 sequence reads: CASSLFPPDGYTF. The CDR3 bases are TGTGCCAGCAGCTTATTTCCCCCCGATGGCTACACCTTC.

This chain joins TRBV10-3 and TRBJ2-1; 11 nucleotides line up with TRBD2. The CDR3 contains 13 residues. Germline CDR1 reads ENHRY; CDR2 reads SYGVKD. J was trimmed by 10 bases and V by 4 bases; bases with no gene match: 3. This CDR3 is CAISGGLAEEQFF. The CDR3 DNA follows: TGTGCCATCAGTGGGGGACTAGCGGAGGAGCAGTTCTTC.

In DNA, the CDR3 is TGTGCTAGTGGTCCAGAGACGAACACCGGGGAGCTGTTTTTT. Its translation is CASGPETNTGELFF. The rearrangement uses TRBV12-5 and TRBJ2-2; D is undetermined. Deletions cut 5 bases from V and 0 bases from J, with 7 bases between. CDR1 is LGHNT and CDR2 is FRNRAP in the germline V gene. The CDR3 is made up of 14 amino acids.

This clone appeared a single time. An end of the junction does not agree with germline; a read error may underlie this. This chain connects TRBV4-2 to TRBJ1-6, with 7 bases aligning to TRBD1. Germline CDR1 is LGHNA and CDR2 is YNFKEQ. The CDR3 loop spans 15 amino acids. The CDR3 protein is CASSKETGSASPLHF. DNA of the CDR3: TGTGCCAGCAGCAAAGAGACAGGGTCGGCTTCACCCCTCCACTTT.

The V call is TRBV6-5, the J call TRBJ1-3; D gene ambiguous. Trimming shortened V by 4 bases and J by 1 base, and 8 bases separated the two germline ends. The germline V gene has CDR1 MNHEY and CDR2 SVGAGI. The CDR3 extends over 14 amino acids. The CDR3, as DNA: TGTGCCAGCAGTTCAGGACGGTCTGGAAACACCATATATTTT. The encoded protein is CASSSGRSGNTIYF.

This sequence joins TRBV10-1 and TRBJ2-2; possibly TRBD2 for D (6 bases). Germline CDR1 is WNHNN and CDR2 is SYGVQD (reference sequence). CDR3 size: 13 residues. Trimming cost V 7 bases and J 7 bases, with 13 bases left between them. The CDR3 sequence: CASTGRRDGELFF. DNA for the CDR3: TGCGCCAGCACAGGACGGCGGGACGGGGAGCTGTTTTTT.

The chain couples TRBV6-5 to TRBJ1-2; D is possibly TRBD1 (6 bases). Germline-derived CDR1 and CDR2 are MNHEY and SVGAGI. V was shortened by 9 bases and J by 0 bases, with 11 bases between the two germline ends. The CDR3 totals 13 residues. In DNA, the CDR3 is TGTGCCAGTAGAGGGGGGTCTAACTATGGCTACACCTTC. Amino acids: CASRGGSNYGYTF.